This T cell receptor (beta chain) was captured by sequencing in a study of blood T cell repertoires in COVID-19. Germline V gene data show CDR1 as LNHNV and CDR2 as YYDKDF (reference sequence). V lost 0 bases, J lost 8 bases, and 10 bases stayed unmatched. The CDR3 runs 16 residues. Here immunoSEQ multiplex PCR was the method, and the copy in TCRdb shows in-frame clones only, minus some. The top ten clones hold about 10% of a sample with some 38,000 clones, roughly 70% of them seen once. The J gene is TRBJ1-2, the V gene TRBV15; 9 nucleotides line up with TRBD1. This clonotype originated in a man between 70 and 80 years old with COVID-19, enrolled during active disease. The source material was peripheral blood. CDR3 sequence (DNA): TGTGCCACCAGCAGAGATCCGGGACAGGGATCGAGAGGCTACACCTTC. Translated: CATSRDPGQGSRGYTF.